Listed below are T cell receptor beta chains from one sample, sequenced in a study of blood T cell repertoires in COVID-19. TCRdb's copy holds only in-frame clones and misses some; the assay was immunoSEQ multiplex PCR. The sample records around 100,000 clones, 75% to 85% being singletons. The sequenced sample was peripheral blood. The origin of the receptors is an elderly man with COVID-19, enrolled during active disease. The CDR3 runs from the conserved cysteine through the conserved F or W. A D gene is named only where the DNA matches it firmly. Rows give clone size only sometimes, using once, few, many, or a class for an expanded clone.

TRBJ1-2 . . TRBV5-4 TGTGCCAGCAGCCCGCCGGGGGCTAACTATGGCTACACCTTC CASSPPGANYGYTF
TRBJ1-2 . . TRBV20-1 TGCAGTGCTAGTTCAACCAGGGGATTTCGGGGCTACACCTTC CSASSTRGFRGYTF
TRBJ2-1 . . TRBV12-5 TGTGCTAGTGGTTTGAGTGGGAGAGCGGCTGAGCAGTTCTTC CASGLSGRAAEQFF
TRBJ2-1 TRBD1 . TRBV19 TGTGCCAGTAGGCGGGGACAGGGGGGCGATGAGCAGTTCTTC CASRRGQGGDEQFF
TRBJ2-1 TRBD2 . TRBV7-2 TGTGCCAGCAGCTTTCTAGCGGGAGTCCCAAATGAGCAGTTCTTC CASSFLAGVPNEQFF
TRBJ2-2 TRBD1 . TRBV10-3 TGTGCCATCAGTATAGGGACAGGGGGCCTCACCGGGGAGCTGTTTTTT CAISIGTGGLTGELFF
TRBJ1-6 . . TRBV19 TGTGCCAGTAGTATAGATCTCCCCCCGGTAAGTTCACCCCTCCACTTT CASSIDLPPVSSPLHF
TRBJ2-5 TRBD2 . TRBV6-5 TGTGCCAGCAGTTACAGTGGTAGCGGGTACCAAGAGACCCAGTACTTC CASSYSGSGYQETQYF
TRBJ1-2 . . TRBV4-1 TGCGACAAGCGCCCAGACCGGAACTATGGCTACACCTTC CDKRPDRNYGYTF
TRBJ1-2 . . TRBV11-2 TGTGCCAGCAGCTTGGGGGGGACAAACTATGGCTACACCTTC CASSLGGTNYGYTF
TRBJ2-2 . . TRBV18 TGTGCCAGCTCACCGATTAGCTACACCGGGGAGCTGTTTTTT CASSPISYTGELFF
TRBJ2-3 . . TRBV15 TGTGCCACCAGCAGAGATCAGGATTACAGGGATACGCAGTATTTT CATSRDQDYRDTQYF
TRBJ2-3 . once TRBV6-5 TGTGCCAGCCTGCCCATGGCTTCACAAGATACGCAGTATTTT CASLPMASQDTQYF
TRBJ1-1 TRBD1 . TRBV6-2/TRBV6-3 TGTGCCAGCAGTCCAACAACGCAGACAGGGGGAAGGACTGAAGCTTTCTTT CASSPTTQTGGRTEAFF
TRBJ2-7 . many TRBV27 TGTGCCAGCAGTTTCTCATCCGGGAGCTACGAGCAGTACTTC CASSFSSGSYEQYF
TRBJ1-6 . . TRBV19 TGTGCCAGTGCCCAGGGATTAAATTCACCCCTCCACTTT CASAQGLNSPLHF
TRBJ2-7 . once TRBV10-3 TGTGCCATCAGTGAGACGGCGGTGAACTACGAGCAGTACTTC CAISETAVNYEQYF
TRBJ1-2 . . TRBV28 TGTGCCAGCAGCCCCACAGGGAGGGACTATGGCTACACCTTC CASSPTGRDYGYTF
TRBJ2-7 . . TRBV5-8 TGTGCCAGCCGCTGGCAGGGTTTAACCTACGAGCAGTACTTC CASRWQGLTYEQYF
TRBJ2-5 TRBD1 . TRBV27 TGTGCCAGCATCATTTTTGGATTGGGACAGCCTCAAGAGACCCAGTACTTC CASIIFGLGQPQETQYF
TRBJ2-2 TRBD2 . TRBV6-2/TRBV6-3 TGTGCCAGCAGTTACGTACTAGCGGGGTACGCGAACACCGGGGAGCTGTTTTTT CASSYVLAGYANTGELFF
TRBJ2-7 . many TRBV5-1 TGCGCGAGCACTATGCAGGGCGCGACCTACGAGCAGTACTTC CASTMQGATYEQYF
TRBJ2-5 TRBD2 . TRBV7-2 TGTGCCAGCAGCTTATACCTGGGGGCTAGCGGGAGCGAAGAGACCCAGTACTTC CASSLYLGASGSEETQYF
TRBJ2-1 . . TRBV20-1 TGCAGTGGCGTGACCGGGAAGCAGTTCTTC CSGVTGKQFF
TRBJ2-7 . once TRBV19 TGTGCCAGTAGTATTTCTACAGGGACCTACGAGCAGTACTTC CASSISTGTYEQYF
TRBJ2-7 TRBD1 . TRBV5-1 TGCGCCAGCAGCTTCTCACAGGGGACCTACGAGCAGTACTTC CASSFSQGTYEQYF
TRBJ1-5 . . TRBV2 TGTGCCAGCAATACCAATAGCCGGATACAGCCCCAGCATTTT CASNTNSRIQPQHF
TRBJ2-7 TRBD2 . TRBV28 TGTGCCAGCAGTTTACCGGGAGGGATCTACGAGCAGTACTTC CASSLPGGIYEQYF
TRBJ1-2 TRBD1 . TRBV7-9 TGTGCCAGCAGCGCAGGTACAGGGGGCTCTGGCTACACCTTC CASSAGTGGSGYTF
TRBJ2-1 . . TRBV19 TGTGCCAGTGGGAGCGGCAGCTCCTACAATGAGCAGTTCTTC CASGSGSSYNEQFF
TRBJ2-3 TRBD2 . TRBV7-2 TGTGCCAGCAGCCCGACTAGCGGGGGGGCGCATTGGTATTTT CASSPTSGGAHWYF
TRBJ2-7 . . TRBV7-6 TGTGCCAGCAGCTTAGCTCAGGGCCCTACCTACGAGCAGTACTTC CASSLAQGPTYEQYF
TRBJ2-1 TRBD2 . TRBV7-2 TGTGCCAGCAGCTTAGGGGCGCGGACTAGCGTTTACAATGAGCAGTTCTTC CASSLGARTSVYNEQFF
TRBJ2-7 TRBD2 few TRBV18 TGTGCCAGCTCACCATATGTAGCCCAACTAGCGGGAGGTCCGCACGAGCAGTACTTC CASSPYVAQLAGGPHEQYF
TRBJ2-1 TRBD2 . TRBV14 TGTGCCAGCAGCCAAGAAGTAGCGGGTAGTGAGCAGTTCTTC CASSQEVAGSEQFF
TRBJ2-7 . many TRBV14 TGTGCCAGCAGCCAAGATCCGAGAACGCAGTACTTC CASSQDPRTQYF
TRBJ2-2 TRBD2 . TRBV2 TGTGCCAGCAGTGAACAGCGGGGGGCCAACACCGGGGAGCTGTTTTTT CASSEQRGANTGELFF
TRBJ2-3 . . TRBV11-2 TGTGCCAGCAGCCCGTCGGGAGTAGACACAGATACGCAGTATTTT CASSPSGVDTDTQYF
TRBJ1-1 . . TRBV12-3/TRBV12-4 TGTGCCAGCACTTGGGCCGGGGTCACTGAAGCTTTCTTT CASTWAGVTEAFF
TRBJ2-1 . . TRBV30 TGTGCCTGGGATCAGGGGACAAACTACAATGAGCAGTTCTTC CAWDQGTNYNEQFF
TRBJ1-6 . few TRBV19 TGTGCCAGTAGTATAGATCCATATAATTCACCCCTCCACTTT CASSIDPYNSPLHF
TRBJ2-2 TRBD1 . TRBV7-9 TGTGCCAGCAGCTTTTTCAGGGGGCGGACCGGGGAGCTGTTTTTT CASSFFRGRTGELFF